The following is a TCR beta chain sequence with its context. This clone was counted only a few times. Its antigen is unknown. Base qualities are not at hand, and no much larger clone is one base apart. The data were obtained in a study of T cell clones after liver transplantation (dated 2019 in TCRdb). With regard to the full study: The samples were obtained from ITN030ST, a randomized trial that attempted immunosuppression withdrawal within 2 years after liver transplantation. Donor-reactive T cell clones were identified by TCRbeta sequencing following a pre-transplant mixed lymphocyte reaction and were subsequently tracked in post-transplant blood. Third party-reactive TCRbeta sequences from pre-transplant MLRs were also identified as an antigen-independent comparator for donor-reactive sequences. Three of the eight recipients were HCV-positive; the others were transplanted for non-autoimmune, non-viral indications. The subjects received no induction therapy and were kept on standard immunosuppression until randomization at 12-24 months post-transplant. Tolerance meant complete immunosuppression withdrawal for at least one year without liver enzymes rising beyond twice the upper limit of normal. Blood samples were taken pre-transplant, pre-randomization before withdrawal, and post-randomization after full withdrawal or failed withdrawal. The study cohort included 8 liver transplant recipients, of whom 3 were classified as tolerant and 5 as non-tolerant.

What the research found in general, with its limitations: Conclusions were preliminary, limited by small, heterogeneous patient numbers and non-standardized post-transplant time points. In most of the 8 subjects, circulating donor-reactive CD4 TCRbeta sequences decreased significantly after transplant, regardless of tolerance or HCV status. Low numbers of available donor cells limited the measurable donor-reactive repertoire in two subjects. When repertoire turnover was taken into account, detection of donor-reactive sequences was significantly reduced in 7 of 8 subjects for CD4 and in 8 of 8 subjects for CD8. Donor-reactive sequences declined more than third party-reactive ones, suggesting partial antigen-specific deletion unrelated to withdrawal success. Because no allograft tissue specimens were available, donor-reactive T cells may have migrated into the graft instead of being deleted.

The CDR3, from cysteine to phenylalanine, totals 13 residues. Left in the record is the CDR3 DNA by itself, 39 bases read in frame from the first base. The germline V gene yields SGHTA for CDR1 and FQGTGA for CDR2. Trimming takes 5 bases off V and 4 bases off J; junction bases not matched to a gene: 4. Thawed unstimulated PBMCs were stained for CD3, CD4 and CD8 and FACS-sorted into CD3+CD4+ and CD3+CD8+ populations. All 8 studied subjects were randomized to withdrawal of immunosuppression. The Qiagen DNeasy Blood and Tissue Kit was used for isolation of genomic DNA. Using immunoSEQ, frozen genomic DNA was subjected to high-throughput TCRbeta CDR3 sequencing, a process that included PCR amplification, mapping, bias correction and internal controls. Per the authors' processing: Only productive rearrangements were retained, and each unique TCRbeta sequence was defined by its CDR3 nucleotide sequence together with its V and J gene. For classification of a sequence as donor-reactive, at least 5-fold expansion in CFSE-low cells relative to unstimulated pre-transplant cells and a frequency of at least 0.01% were required. Per-subject minimum frequency thresholds, based on the lowest-template unstimulated sample, ensured at least 90% detection power. Jensen-Shannon divergence between the top 1000 TCRbeta sequences post-transplant and pre-transplant was used to measure repertoire turnover. Changes in detection of donor-reactive sequences were assessed with two-sided Fisher's exact tests. Not all clones reach the TCRdb copy of this immuneACCESS table, which keeps in-frame sequences only. Checked studies attribute under half of the gap to unresolved V genes and leave the rest unexplained. V and J calls and clone size come straight from that table; D and trimming were deduced from the DNA. The sample table shows around 71,000 clones, and 75% to 85% are seen once. The ten largest clones add up to about 0.79% of the sample.

The source is a human patient who received a liver transplant. Where a transplant has occurred, the graft donor may have supplied some of the T cells. The V and J segments used are TRBV7-3 and TRBJ1-2, with TRBD1 identical over 7 junction bases. Sequenced material: CD4+ T cells from blood, taken 12 months after liver transplant. CDR3 protein: CASSPGTAYGYTF. The base sequence is TGTGCCAGCAGCCCCGGGACAGCCTATGGCTACACCTTC. Joined to the reference TRBV7-3 and TRBJ1-2 proteins, this CDR3 gives the full variable domain: GAGVSQTPSNKVTEKGKYVELRCDPISGHTALYWYRQSLGQGPEFLIYFQGTGAADDSGLPNDRFFAVRPEGSVSTLKIQRTERGDSAVYLCASSPGTAYGYTFGSGTRLTVV.